The clone carrying this T cell receptor (beta chain) was seen at least ten times. Germline V lookup: CDR1 SQVTM, CDR2 ANQGSEA. CDR3 length equals 12 residues. The V end lost 7 bases, the J end lost 4 bases, and 10 bases lay between the germline ends. This sample stems from a study of Graves' ophthalmopathy and Graves' hyperthyroidism. None of the included patients had other autoimmune diseases, uncontrolled infections, pregnancy or lactation, as these led to exclusion. Diagnoses were established from clinical symptoms, serum thyroxine, TRAb, thyroid ultrasound and orbital computed tomography. As the template, RNA transcripts were used to amplify TCR beta CDR3 regions. HTBI-primed first-round RT-PCR preceded second-round multiplex PCR. TCRdb reprocessed the multiplex PCR reads via MiXCR and lists one record per CDR3 protein. The repertoire has approximately 1.2 million distinct CDR3 sequences, 35% to 45% of them found once; the top ten carry 11%.

The sequence came from an adult man with Graves' hyperthyroidism. The sample taken for sequencing was peripheral blood or thyroid tissue (not recorded which). This chain uses TRBV29-1 with TRBJ1-4; no clear D gene. DNA of the CDR3: TGCAGCGCCCTGGGTGGTAATGAAAAACTGTTTTTT. Its translation is CSALGGNEKLFF.